A selection of T cell receptor beta chains follows, all from one sample in a study of T cells after yellow fever vaccination. TCRdb reprocessed the 5' RACE reads via MiXCR and lists one record per CDR3 protein. The data hold hundreds of thousands of distinct CDR3 sequences, with 18% observed a single time. The material sequenced was PBMCs, taken before the yellow fever booster vaccination. These receptors were obtained from a man younger than 30 who received the YFV17D yellow fever vaccine. Each CDR3 is given with its conserved first and last residue. Each record gives: V gene, CDR3 length, D gene, J gene, clone size, CDR3 DNA, CDR3 protein. D genes are given only for firm matches. Size tells how often a clone was seen (once, few, many) or the class of an expanded clone, and some rows leave it out.

>TRBV2|13|.|TRBJ1-5|.
TGTGCCAGCAGCCAGGTGACAGATCAGCCCCAGCATTTT
CASSQVTDQPQHF
>TRBV2|15|.|TRBJ1-1|.
TGTGCCAGCAGTGAAGCGGAGGGGGGCAGGACTGAAGCTTTCTTT
CASSEAEGGRTEAFF
>TRBV7-9|15|TRBD1|TRBJ2-5|few
TGTGCCAGCAGCCTATACCGGGACAGGGATGAGACCCAGTACTTC
CASSLYRDRDETQYF
>TRBV7-3|13|.|TRBJ1-1|.
TGTGCCAGCAGCTCCCACATGAACACTGAAGCTTTCTTT
CASSSHMNTEAFF
>TRBV6-5|16|TRBD1|TRBJ1-1|.
TGTGCCAGCAGTCCCGGTGGAGGACAGGCGTACACTGAAGCTTTCTTT
CASSPGGGQAYTEAFF
>TRBV3-1|17|.|TRBJ2-1|.
TGTGCCAGCAGCCAAGGCGGGACCCCACTTTCCTACAATGAGCAGTTCTTC
CASSQGGTPLSYNEQFF
>TRBV16|14|.|TRBJ2-5|.
TGTGCCAGCAGCCATAATTGGGGGCAAGAGACCCAGTACTTC
CASSHNWGQETQYF
>TRBV13|13|.|TRBJ1-1|.
TGTGCCAGCAGCTCAGGGACCTGGGAGGGAGCTTTCTTT
CASSSGTWEGAFF
>TRBV7-9|16|.|TRBJ2-3|few
TGTGCCAGCAGCTTAAGCAAAAACGCCTACACAGATACGCAGTATTTT
CASSLSKNAYTDTQYF
>TRBV27|14|.|TRBJ2-1|few
TGTGCCAGCAGTTTGAGGGCCTCCTACAATGAGCAGTTCTTC
CASSLRASYNEQFF
>TRBV5-1|15|.|TRBJ1-3|few
TGCGCCAGCAGCGTTTCTTGGGGAGGAGGAAACACCATATATTTT
CASSVSWGGGNTIYF
>TRBV20-1|13|.|TRBJ1-1|few
TGCACAGTGGTGTTGCCGACTGACACTGAAGCTTTCTTT
CTVVLPTDTEAFF
>TRBV25-1|15|TRBD2|TRBJ2-1|few
TGTGCCAGCTCACCCGCGGGGGGAGGTATCAATGAGCAGTTCTTC
CASSPAGGGINEQFF
>TRBV6-5|13|.|TRBJ1-2|.
TGTGCCAGCAGTCCCGGGTTCTACTATGGCTACACCTTC
CASSPGFYYGYTF
>TRBV20-1|14|TRBD2|TRBJ2-1|.
TGCAGTGCGCGGACTAGCGGGGTCTACAATGAGCAGTTCTTC
CSARTSGVYNEQFF
>TRBV7-2|14|.|TRBJ1-2|.
TGTGCCAGCAGCTTTAACCCAGGCTCCTACGGCTACACCTTC
CASSFNPGSYGYTF
>TRBV12-3/TRBV12-4|13|TRBD1|TRBJ1-3|.
TGTGCCAGCAGTTTCAGACAGGGAAGCACCATATATTTT
CASSFRQGSTIYF
>TRBV5-1|18|TRBD1|TRBJ1-1|.
TGCGCCAGCAGGGGAAATACAGGGGGCGGCCGGCTGAACACTGAAGCTTTCTTT
CASRGNTGGGRLNTEAFF
>TRBV7-9|16|.|TRBJ1-6|.
TGTGCCAGCAGCCTCGGCCCGGGCTGGCCGGGTCCACCCCTCCACTTT
CASSLGPGWPGPPLHF
>TRBV5-6|16|TRBD1|TRBJ1-3|.
TGTGCCAGCAGCCCGGACAGGGGAATATCGGGAAACACCATATATTTT
CASSPDRGISGNTIYF
>TRBV10-3|19|TRBD2|TRBJ2-3|.
TGTGCCATCAGTGAGTCGAGGGTAGCGGGGGTTCCTAGCACAGATACGCAGTATTTT
CAISESRVAGVPSTDTQYF
>TRBV6-2/TRBV6-3|14|.|TRBJ1-2|few
TGTGCCAGCAGTTACGCCCCAGGGAGGGACGGCTACACCTTC
CASSYAPGRDGYTF
>TRBV12-3/TRBV12-4|14|.|TRBJ2-1|.
TGTGCCAGCAGTTTATATGCAGCCTACAATGAGCAGTTCTTC
CASSLYAAYNEQFF
>TRBV27|14|.|TRBJ2-7|.
TGTGCCAGCAGTTCCCTGGAACTAGCAGGCGAGCAGTACTTC
CASSSLELAGEQYF
>TRBV28|14|TRBD1|TRBJ2-2|.
TGTGCCACCTACCTACAGGGGTTGGACGGGGAGCTGTTTTTT
CATYLQGLDGELFF
>TRBV7-3|16|.|TRBJ2-2|.
TGTGCCAGCAGCCGGTCCCCAGCAGCGAACACCGGGGAGCTGTTTTTT
CASSRSPAANTGELFF
>TRBV5-1|14|.|TRBJ2-7|.
TGCGCCAGCAGCTTGAGCCCCGGATCCTACGAGCAGTACTTC
CASSLSPGSYEQYF